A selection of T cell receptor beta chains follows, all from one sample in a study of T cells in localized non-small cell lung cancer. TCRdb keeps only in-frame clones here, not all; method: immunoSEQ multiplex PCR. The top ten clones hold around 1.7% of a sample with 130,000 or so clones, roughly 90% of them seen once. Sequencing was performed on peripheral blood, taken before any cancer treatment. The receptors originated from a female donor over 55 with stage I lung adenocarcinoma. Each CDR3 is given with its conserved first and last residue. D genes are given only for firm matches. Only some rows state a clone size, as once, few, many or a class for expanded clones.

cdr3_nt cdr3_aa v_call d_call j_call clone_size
TGTGCCAGCAGCTTAGAACTAGCGGGCGAGCAGTTCTTC CASSLELAGEQFF TRBV7-9 TRBD2 TRBJ2-1 -
TGCGCCAGCAGCTTGGCGAGGGGGCTTGGCTATGGCTACACCTTC CASSLARGLGYGYTF TRBV5-1 TRBD1 TRBJ1-2 -
TGTGCCAGCAGCCCTTTATGGGGACAGGGGCTAGGAGGCTACACCTTC CASSPLWGQGLGGYTF TRBV5-4 TRBD1 TRBJ1-2 -
TGTGCCAGCAGCTCCCTAGGGCTTGAAGAAAGGGGACTGTTTTTT CASSSLGLEERGLFF TRBV7-8 - TRBJ1-4 -
TGTGCCAGCAGCTTTCCGGGAGCATTCGAGCAGTACTTC CASSFPGAFEQYF TRBV7-2 - TRBJ2-7 -
TGTGCCAGCAGTGAAGCCCTTCCGGGACTAGGCTACGAGCAGTACTTC CASSEALPGLGYEQYF TRBV2 TRBD2 TRBJ2-7 -
TGTGCCAGTAGTATATTACGGGGAACTGAAGCTTTCTTT CASSILRGTEAFF TRBV19 - TRBJ1-1 few
TGTGCCAGCAGTTCCCCAAGCCCTCCCAGGACTGAAGCTTTCTTT CASSSPSPPRTEAFF TRBV27 - TRBJ1-1 -
TGCGCCAGCAGCCAGGGTAGGGATGGGGTGAACACTGAAGCTTTCTTT CASSQGRDGVNTEAFF TRBV4-1 - TRBJ1-1 few
TGCGCCAGCAGCTTATGGTCCCCTAGCGGGACGATCCAAGAGACCCAGTACTTC CASSLWSPSGTIQETQYF TRBV5-1 TRBD2 TRBJ2-5 -
TGCGCCAGCAATTCCTCAGGTAACCCTACAGATACGCAGTATTTT CASNSSGNPTDTQYF TRBV10-1 - TRBJ2-3 -
TGTGCCAGTGGGGCGGGAGGAGAGCAGTTCTTC CASGAGGEQFF TRBV19 TRBD2 TRBJ2-1 -
TGTGCCAGCACCCAAAGGGACGAGCAGTACTTC CASTQRDEQYF TRBV5-6 - TRBJ2-7 -
TGCGCCAGCAAGCCGGGACAGGGACCTTACGAGCAGTACTTC CASKPGQGPYEQYF TRBV10-1 TRBD1 TRBJ2-7 -
TGCGCCAGCATTTCGAATCCGGGCACCGGGGAGCTGTTTTTT CASISNPGTGELFF TRBV5-1 - TRBJ2-2 -
TGTGCCAGCAGCTTAGATCAGGGCCGGCGGGGCAATGAGCAGTTCTTC CASSLDQGRRGNEQFF TRBV11-3 - TRBJ2-1 -
TGTGCCAGCACCGAGGGGGCAGGGACAGATACGCAGTATTTT CASTEGAGTDTQYF TRBV7-3 TRBD1 TRBJ2-3 -
TGTGCCAGCTCACCAAGGGGAGGTGACGAAGCTTTCTTT CASSPRGGDEAFF TRBV18 - TRBJ1-1 -
TGTGCCAGCAGTCTACCGGGACAGGCTTCCTACGAGCAGTACTTC CASSLPGQASYEQYF TRBV28 TRBD1 TRBJ2-7 -
TGTGCCACCAGCAGGCCAGGGATTTCGCAAGAGACCCAGTACTTC CATSRPGISQETQYF TRBV15 - TRBJ2-5 -
TGTGCCTGGAGTGACAGTTATGACACTGAAGCTTTCTTT CAWSDSYDTEAFF TRBV30 - TRBJ1-1 many
TGTGCCAGCAGCTCCAGGAGACTAGCGAACACCGGGGAGCTGTTTTTT CASSSRRLANTGELFF TRBV11-3 - TRBJ2-2 -
TGTGCCAGCAGTTGGGAGACTAGCGGGCCTAGCTCCTACAATGAGCAGTTCTTC CASSWETSGPSSYNEQFF TRBV28 TRBD2 TRBJ2-1 -
TGTGCCAGCAAAAGACACATTCAAGAGACCCAGTACTTC CASKRHIQETQYF TRBV6-1 - TRBJ2-5 -
TGTGCCAGCAGCGTAGGCGGACAGGGTGGAGAGAACACCTTC CASSVGGQGGENTF TRBV9 TRBD1 TRBJ1-2 once
TGCGCCAGCAGCCCCCCCGTCACACAGGACACAGATACGCAGTATTTT CASSPPVTQDTDTQYF TRBV5-1 - TRBJ2-3 -
TGTGCCATCAGTGAGGGACCGCCCGGGTACACCCAGTACTTC CAISEGPPGYTQYF TRBV10-3 - TRBJ2-5 -
TGCGCCAGCAGTGAATCAGGCCAGTGGGGCTACACCTTC CASSESGQWGYTF TRBV10-1 - TRBJ1-2 -
TGCGCCAGCAGCTTGATGGGACAGGGGGAGTCAGATACGCAGTATTTT CASSLMGQGESDTQYF TRBV5-1 TRBD1 TRBJ2-3 -
TGTGCCAGCAGCGTACGGGCAGTTATGAACACTGAAGCTTTCTTT CASSVRAVMNTEAFF TRBV9 - TRBJ1-1 -
TGTGCCACCCAGTCCAAGACTGAAGCTTTCTTT CATQSKTEAFF TRBV10-3 - TRBJ1-1 -
TGTGCCAGTAGTATCGGGCAGGGGGGGAATGAGCAGTTCTTC CASSIGQGGNEQFF TRBV19 - TRBJ2-1 once
TGTGCCATCAACCAGGGACATAGCTCCTACAATGAGCAGTTCTTC CAINQGHSSYNEQFF TRBV10-3 - TRBJ2-1 -
TGTGCCAGCAGCTTGGGAGTCCTAGCGGGAGCCGGTGAGCAGTTCTTC CASSLGVLAGAGEQFF TRBV5-6 TRBD2 TRBJ2-1 -
TGTGCCAGCAGGGGGGCAGGGGTGACCACTGAAGCTTTCTTT CASRGAGVTTEAFF TRBV2 - TRBJ1-1 -
TGTGCCAGCTCTCCACCGGGACAGGGGAGAAATCAGCCCCAGCATTTT CASSPPGQGRNQPQHF TRBV28 TRBD1 TRBJ1-5 -
TGCGCCAGCGGGAGGGATTACAATGAGCAGTTCTTC CASGRDYNEQFF TRBV5-1 TRBD2 TRBJ2-1 -
TGCAGCGGAAAGGGACTAGCGGGTGGAGAGACCCAGTACTTC CSGKGLAGGETQYF TRBV29-1 TRBD2 TRBJ2-5 many
TGTGCCAGCAGCCCAGGGGAGTTAGCCAAAAACATTCAGTACTTC CASSPGELAKNIQYF TRBV6-5 - TRBJ2-4 -
TGTGCCAGCAGCTGCCAAGAGACCCAGTACTTC CASSCQETQYF TRBV21-1 - TRBJ2-5 -
TGTGCCAGCAGTTGGGGGCTACTAGCGGGAGGAGAGACCCAGTACTTC CASSWGLLAGGETQYF TRBV27 TRBD2 TRBJ2-5 -
TGTGCCATCAGTGGGAGAAACGTCTACGAGCAGTACTTC CAISGRNVYEQYF TRBV10-3 - TRBJ2-7 few
TGTGCCAGCAGCGTAGCTGACGGCAGGCAGGCAGATACGCAGTATTTT CASSVADGRQADTQYF TRBV9 - TRBJ2-3 -
TGCGCCAGCAGCCCCCTCCCCATTTACGAGCAGTACTTC CASSPLPIYEQYF TRBV5-1 - TRBJ2-7 -
TGTGCCAGCACAAGCGGGTCACCCGCCTACGAGCAGTACTTC CASTSGSPAYEQYF TRBV6-6 - TRBJ2-7 -
TGTGCCAGCAGTTTATGGGGGGGCGCCGGGGCCAACGTCCTGACTTTC CASSLWGGAGANVLTF TRBV27 - TRBJ2-6 -
TGTGCCAGCAGTGAGACGAGGTTGGGACTAAATGAGCAGTTCTTC CASSETRLGLNEQFF TRBV25-1 TRBD2 TRBJ2-1 -
TGTGCCAGCAGCCCCCTTACAGCGAGACGATTTAACTACGAGCAGTACTTC CASSPLTARRFNYEQYF TRBV7-9 - TRBJ2-7 once